This T cell receptor beta chain was obtained from a study of cytomegalovirus exposure and HLA in healthy donors (dated by TCRdb to about 2017). About the full investigation: According to a later analysis, the approximately 130 validation repertoires were produced on the same platform as the 666 repertoires of the first cohort. A separate validation cohort of about 110 different subjects was used in addition to the 666-subject first cohort. The study aimed to test whether signatures of past pathogen exposure could be identified by cataloging public T cell receptors. To predict cytomegalovirus infection status, the study brought together high-throughput TCR immunosequencing, statistical association of individual TCRs with disease status, and machine learning. The study at large found these results: Of the cluster scores, around 95% were above 0 in a later analysis, which found that TCRs clustered in the first cohort also tended to co-occur in the 95 to 150 validation repertoires. A later analysis lacked HLA typing for the validation cohort, so it scored co-occurrence in that cohort across all 110 or so repertoires. The study listed over 150 TCR beta chains as associated with cytomegalovirus. Most TCR sequences were seen in very few donors, while some public TCRs were found in many individuals. The classifier was reported to diagnose cytomegalovirus status with high specificity and sensitivity in both the original and validation cohorts. The authors suggested that the approach could potentially be extended to other disease states and immunological phenotypes. In vitro tests confirmed that three of the cytomegalovirus-associated TCR beta chains recognize cytomegalovirus antigens.

Receptor libraries were prepared by the immunoSEQ multiplex PCR assay. In the authors' own workflow: A statistical classification framework was built to diagnose cytomegalovirus status from the catalog of TCR beta chain sequences. Entries here come from immuneACCESS through TCRdb and include only in-frame sequences with V and J called. Some clones fail to appear in such tables; in the studies checked, an unresolved V gene covers under half of the shortfall, and the cause of the remainder is unknown. V and J calls and clone size are as listed in that table; D and trimming were resolved from the DNA. Within this sample are around 160,000 clones, with about 90% of them counted one time only. The ten most abundant clones make up approximately 3% of the sample. About this clone: This clone's antigen is unknown. The record has no base qualities; no much larger clone is one base away.

Donors formed part of the validation cohort, which comprised over a hundred subjects and was distinct from the first cohort of 666 subjects. The cysteine opens and the phenylalanine closes a CDR3 of 16 amino acids. The CDR3 DNA has 48 bases and is translated from base 1. For CDR1 and CDR2, the germline V gene lists MGHRA and YSYEKL. Trimming takes 0 bases off V and 3 bases off J; junction bases not matched to a gene: 6. The sample consisted of PBMCs. This TCR came from a woman aged 18-35 years in good health and CMV-seropositive. Here the chain combines TRBV4-1 and TRBJ2-7; TRBD1 lines up with 9 middle nucleotides. The CDR3 protein sequence reads: CASSQDGTGFFYEQYF. In nucleotides, the sequence is TGCGCCAGCAGCCAAGATGGGACAGGGTTTTTCTACGAGCAGTACTTC.